These 29 T cell receptor beta chains came from one sample sequenced in a study of OX40 agonist ivuxolimab in advanced cancers. Data came from immunoSEQ multiplex PCR; TCRdb stores just in-frame clones and leaves some out. The data show tens of thousands of clones, about 86% seen once. Sequenced material: CD4+ or CD8+ T cells sorted from blood, taken in a trial of the OX40 agonist ivuxolimab. The source is an adult with an advanced solid tumor such as melanoma, head and neck, liver or kidney cancer.

The rearrangement links TRBV19 to TRBJ1-6; TRBD1 might be the D (5 bases). This CDR3 has 14 residues. V gave up 9 bases and J gave up 5 bases, with 14 bases separating them. The germline V gene has CDR1 LNHDA and CDR2 SQIVND (reference sequence). The DNA for the CDR3 is TGTGCCAGCGACCCGGGACGGAATAATTCACCCCTCCACTTT. Translation gives CASDPGRNNSPLHF.

The chain joins TRBV6-5 to TRBJ1-3; possible D gene TRBD1, 5 bases. The CDR3 loop spans 16 amino acids. The germline V and J ends were trimmed by 0 bases and 0 bases, with 9 bases remaining between them. Germline CDR1 is MNHEY and CDR2 is SVGAGI. DNA for the CDR3: TGTGCCAGCAGTTACTCGACAGCGATCTCTGGAAACACCATATATTTT. Translated, it gives CASSYSTAISGNTIYF.

The chain is built from TRBV5-4 and TRBJ2-2; TRBD1 matches at 8 bases. Per germline, CDR1 SGHNT and CDR2 YYREEE (reference sequence). The CDR3 spans 15 residues. V trimming: 4 bases; J trimming: 6 bases; junction bases outside the gene matches: 8. CDR3 DNA sequence: TGTGCCAGCAGCCATGACAGGGGTCCGTCCGGGGAGCTGTTTTTT. Protein product: CASSHDRGPSGELFF.

The chain has TRBV28 and TRBJ2-5; a possible D gene is TRBD1 (6 bases). Germline CDR1 is MDHEN and CDR2 is SYDVKM. Trimming took 2 bases from V and 1 from J, leaving 11 bases between them. The CDR3 length is 15 residues. The DNA for the CDR3 is TGTGCCAGCAGTTTAGGCAGGGGAATCCAAGAGACCCAGTACTTC. Translating it yields CASSLGRGIQETQYF.

The J gene is TRBJ2-7, the V gene TRBV19; D is tentatively TRBD1 or TRBD2 (5 bases each). The CDR3 loop spans 14 amino acids. The ends were cut back, 3 bases at V and 0 bases at J, with 9 bases in the middle. The germline V gene encodes CDR1 LNHDA and CDR2 SQIVND (reference sequence). The CDR3 here is CASSMFGTSYEQYF. CDR3 DNA: TGTGCCAGTAGTATGTTCGGGACCTCCTACGAGCAGTACTTC.

The CDR3 is CASSPLNTGEKLFF. The CDR3 DNA is TGTGCCAGCAGTCCGCTTAATACGGGGGAAAAACTGTTTTTT. This rearrangement joins TRBV6-1 to TRBJ1-4; no definite D call. V gave up 5 bases and J gave up 8 bases, with 15 bases separating them. Germline CDR1 is MNHNS and CDR2 is SASEGT. The length of the CDR3 is 14 residues.

V is TRBV7-2 and J is TRBJ2-2; possibly TRBD2 for D (6 bases). The CDR3 runs 15 residues. Trimming cost V 4 bases and J 1 base, with 10 bases left between them. Germline CDR1 reads SGHTA; CDR2 reads FQGNSA. The CDR3 region is CASSSVAVNTGELFF. As DNA, the CDR3 is TGTGCCAGCAGCTCCGTAGCGGTGAACACCGGGGAGCTGTTTTTT.

V and J are TRBV4-2 and TRBJ1-4; D perhaps matches TRBD1 (5 bases). The CDR3 loop spans 15 amino acids. The germline CDR1 and CDR2 sequences are LGHNA and YNFKEQ. Trimming took 0 bases from V and 3 from J, leaving 8 bases between them. This CDR3 reads CASSQDGTSNEKLFF. The CDR3 region has the DNA TGTGCCAGCAGCCAAGACGGGACCTCTAATGAAAAACTGTTTTTT.

The V call is TRBV7-2, the J call TRBJ1-3; no clear D gene. The CDR3 contains 15 residues. V shed 1 base and J shed 2 bases, with 9 bases lying between them. The germline gives CDR1 SGHTA, CDR2 FQGNSA. DNA for the CDR3: TGTGCCAGCAGCTTAGGAGGTGGTACTGGAAACACCATATATTTT. Amino acid sequence: CASSLGGGTGNTIYF.

The V call is TRBV5-1, the J call TRBJ1-1; D unresolved. V was clipped by 8 bases and J by 0 bases, with 17 bases between them. CDR1 and CDR2 from the germline V gene are SGHRS and YFSETQ. CDR3 length equals 15 residues. The CDR3 spells CASKTSASVNTEAFF. The CDR3 DNA is TGCGCCAGTAAAACATCAGCGTCGGTGAACACTGAAGCTTTCTTT.

The chain carries TRBV6-1 and TRBJ1-2; a weak D match, TRBD1 (6 bases). The CDR3 is made up of 17 amino acids. Per the germline V gene, CDR1 is MNHNS and CDR2 is SASEGT. V lost 0 bases and J 7 bases, leaving 21 bases between the germline ends. The CDR3: CASSEALLRGAPSGYTF. DNA of the CDR3: TGTGCCAGCAGTGAAGCGCTTCTTCGGGGGGCACCGAGTGGCTACACCTTC.

V is TRBV6-5 and J is TRBJ2-1; TRBD2 matches 11 bases. The CDR3 spans 15 residues. The V segment lost 4 bases and the J segment 7 bases; nucleotides outside the gene matches: 6. The germline CDR1 and CDR2 sequences are MNHEY and SVGAGI. CDR3 DNA sequence: TGTGCCAGCAGTTTAGCGGGGGGGCCGAAGAATGAGCAGTTCTTC. Amino acid sequence: CASSLAGGPKNEQFF.

CDR3 sequence: CASSGARDRGIEQYF. The CDR3 DNA is TGTGCCAGCAGTGGCGCGCGGGACAGGGGTATCGAGCAGTACTTC. The genes are TRBV25-1 and TRBJ2-7; 10 bases fit TRBD1. V gave up 4 bases and J gave up 6 bases; unmatched junction bases: 9. Germline CDR1 reads MGHDK; CDR2 reads SYGVNS. The CDR3 runs to 15 residues.

J is TRBJ2-3 and V is TRBV7-2; 10 nucleotides line up with TRBD1. There are 15 residues in the CDR3. Germline CDR1 and CDR2: SGHTA and FQGNSA. With V trimmed by 5 bases and J by 3 bases, 5 bases remained unmatched. The CDR3 DNA reads as TGTGCCAGCAGCCACTGGACAGGGGGGACAGATACGCAGTATTTT. This encodes CASSHWTGGTDTQYF.

The gene calls are TRBV2 and TRBJ1-1; no definite D call. With 7 bases removed from V and 2 bases from J, the gap between germline ends came to 11 bases. Germline V gene data show CDR1 as SNHLY and CDR2 as FYNNEI. This CDR3 is 13 amino acids long. For the CDR3, the DNA is TGTGCCAGCAAATCGCAGCGTAACACTGAAGCTTTCTTT. Its protein product is CASKSQRNTEAFF. Full variable domain (missing parts from reference TRBV2 and TRBJ1-1): EPEVTQTPSHQVTQMGQEVILRCVPISNHLYFYWYRQILGQKVEFLVSFYNNEISEKSEIFDDQFSVERPDGSNFTLKIRSTKLEDSAMYFCASKSQRNTEAFFGQGTRLTVV.

The V call is TRBV10-2, the J call TRBJ1-1; the D gene is possibly TRBD1 (5 bases). The germline V gene encodes CDR1 WSHSY and CDR2 SAAADI. V was trimmed by 4 bases and J by 5 bases, leaving 17 bases between them. This CDR3 contains 15 residues. The CDR3, as DNA: TGCGCCAGCAGTGGGATGGGGCGCGGGAGAACTGAAGCTTTCTTT. This codes for CASSGMGRGRTEAFF.

The V call is TRBV6-1, the J call TRBJ1-1; D remains ambiguous. CDR1 MNHNS and CDR2 SASEGT come from the germline V gene. The CDR3 length is 13 residues. V was trimmed by 8 bases and J by 5 bases, leaving 15 bases between them. The CDR3 bases are TGTGCCAGCGGTCGAGAGGTTCGGACTGAAGCTTTCTTT. Amino acids: CASGREVRTEAFF.

This clone was seen only once. The chain is built from TRBV6-1 and TRBJ1-1; D not certain. V gave up 2 bases and J gave up 7 bases, with 5 bases separating them. The V gene's germline CDR1 is MNHNS and CDR2 SASEGT. The CDR3 covers 11 residues. CDR3 protein: CASSEISEAFF. The CDR3 DNA is TGTGCCAGCAGTGAAATCAGTGAAGCTTTCTTT.

This sequence joins TRBV4-3 and TRBJ1-2, with no clear D. CDR1 and CDR2 (germline): LGHNA, YSLEER. The CDR3 is 16 amino acids. V lost 0 bases and J 3 bases, leaving 14 bases between the germline ends. The CDR3 DNA reads TGCGCCAGCAGCCAAGAGGTACGGGCCAGGCACTATGGCTACACCTTC. Its protein product is CASSQEVRARHYGYTF.

The CDR3 loop reads CATRGMGPEETQYF. The CDR3 DNA reads TGTGCCACCAGGGGGATGGGACCCGAGGAGACCCAGTACTTC. The J gene is TRBJ2-5, the V gene TRBV6-1, with TRBD1 matching over 7 bases. Germline V gives CDR1 MNHNS, CDR2 SASEGT. The CDR3 is 14 amino acids. V lost 10 bases to trimming and J lost 5 bases; unmatched junction nucleotides: 13.

The CDR3 is CASSLGGLAGGEQYF. In nucleotides, the CDR3 is TGCGCCAGCAGCTTGGGAGGACTAGCGGGGGGCGAGCAGTACTTC. The rearrangement links TRBV5-1 to TRBJ2-7, with 14 bases fitting TRBD2. From germline, CDR1 is SGHRS and CDR2 YFSETQ. V lost 0 bases, J lost 6 bases, and 2 bases stayed unmatched. CDR3 length equals 15 residues.

The rearrangement links TRBV5-1 to TRBJ2-5; D may be TRBD1 (6 bases). With 3 bases removed from V and 2 bases from J, the gap between germline ends came to 8 bases. CDR1 and CDR2 (germline): SGHRS, YFSETQ. CDR3 length: 13 residues. CDR3 DNA: TGCGCCAGCAGCTCCGGGACACAAGAGACCCAGTACTTC. Translating it yields CASSSGTQETQYF.

This rearrangement joins TRBV15 to TRBJ2-2; a possible D gene is TRBD2 (5 bases). The CDR3 extends over 15 amino acids. V dropped 0 bases and J dropped 3 bases, with 8 bases sitting between them. Germline-derived CDR1 and CDR2 are LNHNV and YYDKDF (reference sequence). CDR3 in DNA: TGTGCCACCAGCAGAGAAAAGGGAGACACCGGGGAGCTGTTTTTT. As protein: CATSREKGDTGELFF.

This clone is termed medium-sized (0.01 to 0.1%). V is TRBV4-1 and J is TRBJ2-7; D tentatively reads TRBD1 or TRBD2 (5 bases each). The CDR3 runs to 16 residues. V dropped 4 bases and J dropped 5 bases, with 21 bases sitting between them. Germline-derived CDR1 and CDR2 are MGHRA and YSYEKL. The DNA of the CDR3 is TGCGCCAGCAGCCCAGGGTCTGGGCAGGGAGCGAACGAGCAGTACTTC. Its protein is CASSPGSGQGANEQYF.

V and J are TRBV5-1 and TRBJ1-1; 9 bases are a match to TRBD1. Per germline, CDR1 SGHRS and CDR2 YFSETQ. The CDR3 runs 14 residues. Trimming took 2 bases from V and 5 from J; bases not matched to a gene: 4. CDR3 amino acids: CASSFGQGTTEAFF. The CDR3 coding sequence is TGCGCCAGCAGCTTCGGACAGGGGACGACTGAAGCTTTCTTT.

The gene calls are TRBV6-5 and TRBJ1-1, with D hard to call. The CDR3 runs 11 residues. The germline V gene encodes CDR1 MNHEY and CDR2 SVGAGI. Trimming pared 4 bases from V and 3 bases from J, leaving 3 bases between. This chain's CDR3 is CASSSDTEAFF. DNA for the CDR3: TGTGCCAGCAGTTCTGACACTGAAGCTTTCTTT.

The chain uses TRBV7-2 and TRBJ1-5, with D uncertain. CDR3 length: 13 residues. With 3 bases removed from V and 5 bases from J, the gap between germline ends came to 8 bases. Germline values: CDR1 SGHTA, CDR2 FQGNSA. CDR3 loop: CASSLVFHQPQHF. As DNA, the CDR3 is TGTGCCAGCAGCTTGGTATTTCATCAGCCCCAGCATTTT. Filled out from reference TRBV7-2 and TRBJ1-5, the complete variable domain reads GAGVSQSPSNKVTEKGKDVELRCDPISGHTALYWYRQSLGQGLEFLIYFQGNSAPDKSGLPSDRFSAERTGGSVSTLTIQRTQQEDSAVYLCASSLVFHQPQHFGDGTRLSIL.

This clone occurred a few times. The V and J genes are TRBV7-8 and TRBJ1-1; no clear D gene. The V gene lost 4 bases and the J gene lost 2 bases, with 11 bases spanning the gap. Germline values: CDR1 SGHVS, CDR2 FQNEAQ. The CDR3 has 14 residues. CDR3 sequence reads: CASSSTRANTEAFF. The CDR3 DNA reads TGTGCCAGCAGCTCAACCCGGGCAAACACTGAAGCTTTCTTT. The whole variable domain, remainder taken from reference TRBV7-8 and TRBJ1-1, is GAGVSQSPRYKVAKRGQDVALRCDPISGHVSLFWYQQALGQGPEFLTYFQNEAQLDKSGLPSDRFFAERPEGSVSTLKIQRTQQEDSAVYLCASSSTRANTEAFFGQGTRLTVV.

The gene calls are TRBV2 and TRBJ1-2, with 9 bases identical to TRBD1. The CDR3 is 15 amino acids. The germline CDR1 and CDR2 sequences are SNHLY and FYNNEI. The J segment lost 4 bases and the V segment lost 4 bases, leaving 7 bases of the junction unmatched. The CDR3 DNA is TGTGCCAGCAGTGCTCCAACAGGGGGCCTCTATGGCTACACCTTC. The encoded protein is CASSAPTGGLYGYTF.